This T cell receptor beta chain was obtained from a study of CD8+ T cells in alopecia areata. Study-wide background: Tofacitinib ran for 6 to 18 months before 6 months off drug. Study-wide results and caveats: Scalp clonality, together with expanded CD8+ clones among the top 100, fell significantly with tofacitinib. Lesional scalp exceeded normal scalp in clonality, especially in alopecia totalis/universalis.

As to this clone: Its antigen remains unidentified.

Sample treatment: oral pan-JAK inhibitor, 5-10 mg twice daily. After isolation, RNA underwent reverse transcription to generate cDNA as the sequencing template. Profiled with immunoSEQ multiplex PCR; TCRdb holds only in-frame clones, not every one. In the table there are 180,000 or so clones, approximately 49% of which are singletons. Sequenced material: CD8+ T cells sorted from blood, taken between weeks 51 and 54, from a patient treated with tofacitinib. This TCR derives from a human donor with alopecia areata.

DNA of the CDR3: TGTGCCAGCAGTTACACGCGACAATCGAGCTCCTACGAGCAGTACTTC. It is translated as CASSYTRQSSSYEQYF. This sequence joins TRBV6-5 and TRBJ2-7; D is unclear. There are 16 residues in the CDR3. Germline loops: CDR1 MNHEY, CDR2 SVGAGI. Deletions cut 2 bases from V and 0 bases from J, with 14 bases between.